This TCR beta chain came from a study of identical twins. Study-wide results and caveats: Within beta out-of-frame sequences, the excess sharing observed between twins was weaker.

V lost 8 bases and J lost 7; bases outside the gene matches: 3. CDR1 and CDR2 (germline): LNHNV, YYDKDF (reference sequence). This CDR3 region has 12 residues. Remarks on this clonotype: The antigen is unknown.

One entry per CDR3 protein results from TCRdb running MiXCR on the 5' RACE reads. This sample yields about 660,000 distinct CDR3 sequences, of which around 8.6% are seen a single time; more than 0.75% belongs to the top ten. The sample was also linked to a second study, of yellow fever vaccine responses in identical twins.

The sequencing sample was made of PBMCs. The sequence came from a woman younger than 35 in good health. V usage is TRBV15 and J usage is TRBJ1-1, with 11 bases lining up with TRBD1. The CDR3 DNA reads as TGTGCCACCGTAGGGACAGGGGGTGAAGCTTTCTTT. Protein: CATVGTGGEAFF.